This T cell receptor (beta chain) was sequenced for a study of neoadjuvant anti-PD-1 for oral cavity cancer (dated by TCRdb to about 2021). About the full investigation: Before curative-intent surgical resection, most patients were given three to four biweekly doses of nivolumab at 3 mg/kg. There were 11 to 13 patients in the parent correlative cohort, and the response rate was over 25%. Patients without progression received a fourth nivolumab dose around day 43 and underwent definitive surgical resection on days 50-56. Patients with complete response, partial response or stable disease by RECIST 1.1 were defined as responders, whereas patients with progression were defined as non-responders.

The time point tag for this specimen amounts to: after neoadjuvant nivolumab, at surgical resection. Patients were newly diagnosed with stage II-IVA oral cavity squamous cell carcinoma and had received no prior systemic or radiation treatment. Everyone in the cohort had locally advanced, HPV-negative oral cavity squamous cell carcinoma. No culture maintenance or expansion was done, as the peripheral blood mononuclear cells went straight to analysis. The samples were obtained from a longitudinal correlative study of a single-arm phase II trial testing neoadjuvant nivolumab in oral cavity squamous cell carcinoma. Genomic DNA-based TCRbeta sequencing was performed on subject-matched pre- and post-treatment PBMCs and tumors from three responders and three non-responders. Peripheral blood mononuclear cells were collected once before nivolumab treatment and again after treatment, at the time of surgery. The Maxwell RSC DNA from Cells kit was used to extract genomic DNA from PBMCs.

Details on this clone: It has no known antigen specificity. The record has no base qualities; no much larger clone is one base away.

For deep sequencing, PBMC libraries mostly used around 0.45 ug of input genomic DNA, with six replicates for each sample. The immunoSEQ hsTCRbeta kit was used to prepare TCRbeta libraries, following the manufacturer's instructions. The finished libraries were brought together in one pool at roughly 2.7 nM, which was then read using an Illumina NovaSeq 6000 S4 flow cell. The source study handled its data this way. Raw data preprocessing and quality control were performed with the immunoSEQ Analyzer. The analysis was restricted to productive rearrangements, with each unique CDR3 amino acid sequence defining a clonotype. Using the R package tcR, the researchers computed the Gini-Simpson index as their estimate of repertoire clonality. Student's t test was used to compare Gini indices, while Pearson correlation assessed associations with tumor size change. Entries here come from immuneACCESS through TCRdb and include only in-frame sequences with V and J called. Some clones fail to appear in such tables; in the studies checked, an unresolved V gene covers under half of the shortfall, and the cause of the remainder is unknown. The V and J calls and clone size were taken over from that table, and D and trimming were inferred from the DNA. For this sample there are over 60,000 clones; roughly nine tenths appear just once. The ten largest clones take up more than 2.5% of the sample.

Between the V and J ends, shortened by 5 bases and 1 base respectively, the junction contains 14 bases. CDR1 and CDR2, looked up from the germline V gene, are SGHVS and FNYEAQ. CDR3 length: 15 amino acids, cysteine to phenylalanine. Left in the record is the CDR3 DNA by itself, 45 bases read in frame from the first base. Findings and caveats that apply to the study as a whole: TCR analyses included only a few patients per response group, and the authors called for larger cohorts for validation. After neoadjuvant nivolumab, T cell clonality (Gini index) in PBMCs was significantly higher in non-responders than in responders. Higher pretreatment blood Treg/Th17 ratios correlated with both higher pretreatment blood TCRbeta clonality and lower post-treatment tumor TCRbeta clonality.

The rearrangement combines TRBV7-6 with TRBJ1-1, with the identity of the D gene unclear. The input for sequencing was PBMCs, taken after nivolumab (anti-PD-1) treatment. The sequence derives from a person aged 35 to 85 with oral cavity squamous cell carcinoma. The bases read TGTGCCAGCAGCGGACGATCGATGGGGAACACTGAAGCTTTCTTT. This encodes CASSGRSMGNTEAFF.